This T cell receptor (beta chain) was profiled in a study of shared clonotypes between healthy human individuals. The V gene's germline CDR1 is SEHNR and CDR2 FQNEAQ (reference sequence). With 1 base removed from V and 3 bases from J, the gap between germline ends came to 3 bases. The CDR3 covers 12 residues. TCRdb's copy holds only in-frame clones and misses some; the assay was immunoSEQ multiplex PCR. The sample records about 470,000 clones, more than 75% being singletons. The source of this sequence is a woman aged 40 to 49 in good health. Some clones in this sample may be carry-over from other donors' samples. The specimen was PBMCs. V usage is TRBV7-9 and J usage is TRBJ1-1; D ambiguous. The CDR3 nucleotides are TGTGCCAGCAGCTTAGACTACACTGAAGCTTTCTTT. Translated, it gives CASSLDYTEAFF.